This T cell receptor beta chain was obtained from a study of cytotoxic CD8 clonotypes in ibrutinib-treated CLL. In the study overall: After treatment lasting a median roughly 12 months, range 6 to 36, response samples were collected.

Sequenced by immunoSEQ multiplex PCR; TCRdb stores in-frame clones only, minus some. The table includes around 70,000 clones, less than 90% detected once. Concerning this clone itself: Its matching antigen is unknown.

CDR1 is SGHAT and CDR2 is FQDESV in the germline V gene (reference sequence). J lost 9 bases, V lost 5 bases, and 14 bases had no gene match. The CDR3 extends over 17 amino acids. Study observations and caveats: Pretreatment clonality was elevated relative to age-matched healthy donors and paralleled circulating CD8+ T-cell counts. Clonality increased at ibrutinib response and stayed stable in sustained remission. At progression, however, it fell back toward baseline. Private clonotypes, not public ones, expanded at ibrutinib response.

The sequences come from PBMCs, collected after 24 months of ibrutinib treatment. The chain carries TRBV11-1 and TRBJ2-1; 12 nucleotides match TRBD2. The receptor's source is a human donor with chronic lymphocytic leukemia. CDR3 coding DNA: TGTGCCAGCAGCCAGAGTGGGGCTAGCGGGAGGGCCGGTGAGCAGTTCTTC. Protein product: CASSQSGASGRAGEQFF. Full variable domain (rest looked up from reference TRBV11-1 and TRBJ2-1): EAEVAQSPRYKITEKSQAVAFWCDPISGHATLYWYRQILGQGPELLVQFQDESVVDDSQLPKDRFSAERLKGVDSTLKIQPAELGDSAMYLCASSQSGASGRAGEQFFGPGTRLTVL.